The source of this TCR beta chain is a study of post-analysis software for immune sequencing data (dated by TCRdb to between 2014 and 2017). As for the study more broadly: Recorded disease courses included relapsing-remitting, secondary progressive and progressive-relapsing multiple sclerosis, with some patients lacking subtype annotation. Patient repertoires were compared against 11 previously published healthy control repertoires from donors aged 6 to 25 years. A subset of samples was prepared in parallel using single-end sample barcoding, then pooled and co-amplified after Illumina adapter ligation.

Libraries were built with PCR. For sequencing, an Illumina HiSeq 2500 was employed. To reduce PCR and sequencing biases, unique molecular identifiers were built into the TCR beta cDNA libraries. Every 1 to 10 million input T cells yielded about 500,000 cDNA molecules, meaning each molecule approximated one T cell. The patient libraries were prepared and sequenced using the same protocol as the earlier healthy control dataset. Samples belonging to the same batch were prepared together, multiplexed and sequenced on a shared HiSeq lane. In the source study's methods: MIGEC was used to process the raw barcoded reads, and molecular identifier groups with only a single read were discarded before consensus assembly and CDR3 extraction. VDJtools was used for post-analysis of the clonotype tables, and diversity was normalized by down-sampling every dataset to the size of the smallest sample. In repertoire overlap clustering, CDR3 amino acid sequences, but not nucleotide sequences, were matched to correct batch-related cross-sample contamination. TCRdb cleaned the public reads at Q25 with fastp, built clones with MiXCR and kept in-frame beta chains. CDR3 protein sequences are deduplicated, and each keeps its most common genes and DNA. Clone size and V and J calls follow TCRdb, not the original study. For this sample there are roughly 800,000 distinct CDR3 sequences; about 43% appear just once. Over 4.5% of the sample comes from the top ten.

Study-level results and caveats: The control group was slightly older than the multiple sclerosis patient group. Normalized Chao1 diversity was significantly lower in multiple sclerosis patients than controls, suggesting substantial peripheral T-cell clonal expansion. Significantly higher frequencies in patients than in controls were found for a few TRBV segments, including TRBV5-6, TRBV5-1 and TRBV20-1. Strong co-clustering of samples prepared in the same batch was shown by direct clustering with F measure, prompting a batch-effect correction.

TCR beta repertoires were profiled from peripheral blood of more than ten young patients with multiple sclerosis to demonstrate the VDJtools post-analysis software. Multiple sclerosis patients were children and adolescents aged about 6 to 16 years. This clonotype turned up a few times. Which antigen it targets is not known. The sample holds no much larger clone one base away, and base qualities are not on file. The germline V gene encodes CDR1 SGHRS and CDR2 YFSETQ. From its cysteine to its phenylalanine, the CDR3 spans 16 amino acids. The read is trimmed to its CDR3 DNA, 48 bases read in frame from base 1. The junction shows trimming of 4 bases on V and 4 bases on J, plus 18 bases between the germline ends.

This clonotype originated in a girl under 18 with multiple sclerosis. The chain links TRBV5-1 with TRBJ2-1; the D region possibly corresponds to TRBD2 (6 bases align). Sequencing was carried out using blood. CDR3 protein: CASSHLPSAGYNEQFF. The DNA reads as follows: TGCGCCAGCAGCCACCTCCCATCTGCGGGGTACAATGAGCAGTTCTTC.